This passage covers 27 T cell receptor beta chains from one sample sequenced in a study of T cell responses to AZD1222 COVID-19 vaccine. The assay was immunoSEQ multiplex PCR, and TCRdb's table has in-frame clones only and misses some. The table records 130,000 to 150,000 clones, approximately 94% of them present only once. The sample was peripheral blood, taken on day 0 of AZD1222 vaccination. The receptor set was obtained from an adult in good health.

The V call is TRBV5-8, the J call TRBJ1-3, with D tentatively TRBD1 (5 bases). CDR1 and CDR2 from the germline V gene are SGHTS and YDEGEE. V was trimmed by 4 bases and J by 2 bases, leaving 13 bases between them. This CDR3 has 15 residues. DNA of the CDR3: TGTGCCAGCAGCGTATCGGTGGGGGCTGGAAACACCATATATTTT. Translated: CASSVSVGAGNTIYF.

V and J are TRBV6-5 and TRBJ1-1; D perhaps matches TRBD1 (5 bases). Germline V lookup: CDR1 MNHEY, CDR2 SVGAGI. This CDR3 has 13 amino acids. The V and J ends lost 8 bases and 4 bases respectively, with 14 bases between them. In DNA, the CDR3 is TGTGCCAGCCCCGACAGAGCCTTCACTGAAGCTTTCTTT. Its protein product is CASPDRAFTEAFF.

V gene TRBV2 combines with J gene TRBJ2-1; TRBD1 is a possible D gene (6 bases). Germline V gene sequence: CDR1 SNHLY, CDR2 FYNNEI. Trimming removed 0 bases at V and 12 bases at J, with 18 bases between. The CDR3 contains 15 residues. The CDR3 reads CASSEARAGVGVQFF. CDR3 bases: TGTGCCAGCAGTGAAGCTCGGGCAGGGGTTGGGGTGCAGTTCTTC.

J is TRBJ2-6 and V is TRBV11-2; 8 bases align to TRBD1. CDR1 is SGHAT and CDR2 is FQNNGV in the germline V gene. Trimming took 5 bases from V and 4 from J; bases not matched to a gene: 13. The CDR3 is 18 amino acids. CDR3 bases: TGTGCCAGCAGCCGCCGGGACAGGACTGCGGCGGGGGCCAACGTCCTGACTTTC. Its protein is CASSRRDRTAAGANVLTF.

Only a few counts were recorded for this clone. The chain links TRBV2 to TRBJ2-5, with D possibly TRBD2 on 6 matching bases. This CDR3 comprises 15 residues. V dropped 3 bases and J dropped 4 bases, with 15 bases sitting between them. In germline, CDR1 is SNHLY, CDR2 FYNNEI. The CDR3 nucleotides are TGTGCCAGCAGTGATCGGGGGACCGGACGAGAGACCCAGTACTTC. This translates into CASSDRGTGRETQYF.

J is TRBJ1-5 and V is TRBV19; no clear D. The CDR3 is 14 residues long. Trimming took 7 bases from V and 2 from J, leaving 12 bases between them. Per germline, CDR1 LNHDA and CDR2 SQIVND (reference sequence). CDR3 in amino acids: CASKSIFGNQPQHF. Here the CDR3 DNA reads TGTGCCAGTAAGAGTATTTTTGGCAATCAGCCCCAGCATTTT. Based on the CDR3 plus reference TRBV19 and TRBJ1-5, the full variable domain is DGGITQSPKYLFRKEGQNVTLSCEQNLNHDAMYWYRQDPGQGLRLIYYSQIVNDFQKGDIAEGYSVSREKKESFPLTVTSAQKNPTAFYLCASKSIFGNQPQHFGDGTRLSIL.

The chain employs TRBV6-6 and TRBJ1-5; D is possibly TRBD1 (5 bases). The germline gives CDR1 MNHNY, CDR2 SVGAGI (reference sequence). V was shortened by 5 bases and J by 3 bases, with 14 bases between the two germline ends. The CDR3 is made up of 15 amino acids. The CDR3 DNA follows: TGTGCCAGCAGTGCGTCAGGGTATGACAATCAGCCCCAGCATTTT. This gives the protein CASSASGYDNQPQHF.

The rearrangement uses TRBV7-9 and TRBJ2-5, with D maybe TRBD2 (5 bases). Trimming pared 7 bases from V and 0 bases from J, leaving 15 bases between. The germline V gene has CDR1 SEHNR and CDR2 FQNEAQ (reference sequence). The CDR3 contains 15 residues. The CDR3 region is CASTFVGGHQETQYF. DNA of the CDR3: TGTGCCAGCACCTTTGTAGGAGGCCACCAAGAGACCCAGTACTTC.

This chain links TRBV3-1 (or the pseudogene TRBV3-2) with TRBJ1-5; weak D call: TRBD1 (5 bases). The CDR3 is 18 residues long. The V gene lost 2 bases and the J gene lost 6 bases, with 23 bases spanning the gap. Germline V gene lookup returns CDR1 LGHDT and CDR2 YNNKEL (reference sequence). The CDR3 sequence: CASSQSGGGETSSQPQHF. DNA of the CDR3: TGTGCCAGCAGCCAATCGGGGGGGGGTGAGACGAGTAGTCAGCCCCAGCATTTT.

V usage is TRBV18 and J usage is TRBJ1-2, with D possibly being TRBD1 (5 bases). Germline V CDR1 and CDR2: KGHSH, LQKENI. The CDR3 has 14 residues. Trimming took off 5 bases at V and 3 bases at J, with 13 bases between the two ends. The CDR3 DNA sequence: TGTGCCAGCTCAAAGGGCACAGGCGACTATGGCTACACCTTC. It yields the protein CASSKGTGDYGYTF.

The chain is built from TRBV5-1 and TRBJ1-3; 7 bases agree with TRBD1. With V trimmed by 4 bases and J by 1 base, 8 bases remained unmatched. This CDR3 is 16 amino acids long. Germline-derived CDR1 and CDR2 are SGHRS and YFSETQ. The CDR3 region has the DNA TGCGCCAGCAGCCCCGGGGACAGAGAATCTGGAAACACCATATATTTT. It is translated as CASSPGDRESGNTIYF.

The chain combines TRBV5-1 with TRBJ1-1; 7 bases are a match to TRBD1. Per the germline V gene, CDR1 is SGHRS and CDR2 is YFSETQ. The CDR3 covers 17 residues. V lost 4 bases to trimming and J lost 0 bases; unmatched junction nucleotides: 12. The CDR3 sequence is CASSAWTGAGVNTEAFF. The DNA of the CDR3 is TGCGCCAGCAGCGCCTGGACAGGCGCGGGGGTGAACACTGAAGCTTTCTTT.

The CDR3 nucleotides read TGTGCCAGCAGCTTAGTCCAGGGCACCATATATTTT. Residues: CASSLVQGTIYF. The chain carries TRBV7-8 and TRBJ1-3, with a possible D match to TRBD1 (5 bases). CDR1 and CDR2 from the germline V gene are SGHVS and FQNEAQ. The CDR3 spans 12 residues. The V and J ends lost 1 base and 9 bases respectively, with 7 bases between them.

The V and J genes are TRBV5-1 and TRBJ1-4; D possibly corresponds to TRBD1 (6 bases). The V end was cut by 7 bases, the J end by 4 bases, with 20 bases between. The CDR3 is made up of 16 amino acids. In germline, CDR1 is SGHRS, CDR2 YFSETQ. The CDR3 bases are TGCGCCAGCCCCAGGGGTAGCCCCTGGAATAATGAAAAACTGTTTTTT. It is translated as CASPRGSPWNNEKLFF.

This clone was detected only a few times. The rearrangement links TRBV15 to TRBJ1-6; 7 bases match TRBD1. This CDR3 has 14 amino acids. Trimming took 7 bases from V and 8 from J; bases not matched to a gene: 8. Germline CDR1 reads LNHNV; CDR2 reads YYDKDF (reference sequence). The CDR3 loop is CATTPDRRDSPLHF. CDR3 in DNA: TGTGCCACCACCCCGGACAGGAGGGATTCACCCCTCCACTTT.

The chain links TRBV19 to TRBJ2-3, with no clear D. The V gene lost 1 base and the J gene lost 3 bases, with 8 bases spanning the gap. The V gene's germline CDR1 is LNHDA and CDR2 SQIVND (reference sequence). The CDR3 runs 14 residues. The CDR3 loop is CASSIGGRTDTQYF. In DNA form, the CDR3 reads TGTGCCAGTAGTATAGGGGGTAGGACAGATACGCAGTATTTT.

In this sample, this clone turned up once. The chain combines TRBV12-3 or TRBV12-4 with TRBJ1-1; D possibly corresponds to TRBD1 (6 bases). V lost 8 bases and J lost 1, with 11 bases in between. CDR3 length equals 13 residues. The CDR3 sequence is CASRGDKNTEAFF. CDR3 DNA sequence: TGTGCCAGCCGGGGGGACAAGAACACTGAAGCTTTCTTT.

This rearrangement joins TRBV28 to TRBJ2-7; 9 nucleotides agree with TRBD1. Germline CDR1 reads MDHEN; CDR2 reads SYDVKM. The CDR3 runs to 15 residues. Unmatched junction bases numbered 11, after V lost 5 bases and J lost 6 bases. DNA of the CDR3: TGTGCCAGCAGTCCTCACGGGACAGGGTATCGCGAGCAGTACTTC. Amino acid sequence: CASSPHGTGYREQYF.

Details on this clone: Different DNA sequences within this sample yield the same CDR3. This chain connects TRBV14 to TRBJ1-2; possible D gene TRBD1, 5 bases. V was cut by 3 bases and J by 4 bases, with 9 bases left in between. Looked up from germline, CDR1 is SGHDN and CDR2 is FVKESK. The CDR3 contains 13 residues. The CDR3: CASSQGLSYGYTF. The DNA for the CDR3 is TGTGCCAGCAGCCAGGGACTGAGCTATGGCTACACCTTC.

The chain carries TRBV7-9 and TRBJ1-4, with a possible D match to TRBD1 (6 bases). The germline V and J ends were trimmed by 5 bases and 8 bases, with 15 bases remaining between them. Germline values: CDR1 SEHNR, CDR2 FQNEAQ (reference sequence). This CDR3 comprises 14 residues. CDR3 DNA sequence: TGTGCCAGCAGCCCCAGGGGACTGGGGGAAAAACTGTTTTTT. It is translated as CASSPRGLGEKLFF.

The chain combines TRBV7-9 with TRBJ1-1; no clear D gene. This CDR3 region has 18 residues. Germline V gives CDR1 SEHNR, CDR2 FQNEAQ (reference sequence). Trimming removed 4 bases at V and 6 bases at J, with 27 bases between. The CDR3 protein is CASSSLKVYEQNKAEAFF. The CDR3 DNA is TGTGCCAGCAGCTCCCTTAAGGTCTATGAGCAAAACAAGGCTGAAGCTTTCTTT.

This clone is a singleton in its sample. Here the CDR3 reads CAIRRSGGNPHGYTF. Here the CDR3 DNA reads TGTGCCATCAGGCGGTCGGGCGGGAACCCCCATGGCTACACCTTC. The chain has TRBV10-3 and TRBJ1-2; no clear D gene. V was shortened by 6 bases and J by 6 bases, with 20 bases between the two germline ends. Germline CDR1 is ENHRY and CDR2 is SYGVKD. The length of the CDR3 is 15 residues.

The DNA for the CDR3 is TGTGCCAGCAGCCAAACCACCAGTCAGTTCCGCGCCTACGAGCAGTACTTC. Amino acids: CASSQTTSQFRAYEQYF. The chain uses TRBV4-2 and TRBJ2-7; no clear D gene. The CDR3 is 17 residues long. CDR1 is LGHNA and CDR2 is YNFKEQ in the germline V gene. V was trimmed by 2 bases and J by 2 bases, leaving 19 bases between them.

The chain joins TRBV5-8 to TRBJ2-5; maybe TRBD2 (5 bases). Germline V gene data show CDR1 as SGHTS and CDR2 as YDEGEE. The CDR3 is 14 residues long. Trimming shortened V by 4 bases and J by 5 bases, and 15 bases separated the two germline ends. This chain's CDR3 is CASSPGYRGETQYF. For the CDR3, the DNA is TGTGCCAGCAGCCCCGGGTATCGAGGGGAGACCCAGTACTTC.

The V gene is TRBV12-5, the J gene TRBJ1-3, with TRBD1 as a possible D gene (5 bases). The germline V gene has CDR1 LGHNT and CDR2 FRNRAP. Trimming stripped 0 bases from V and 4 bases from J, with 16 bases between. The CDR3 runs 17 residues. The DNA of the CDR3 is TGTGCTAGTGGTTTGGTAATTAACGGGGGTAACGGAAACACCATATATTTT. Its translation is CASGLVINGGNGNTIYF. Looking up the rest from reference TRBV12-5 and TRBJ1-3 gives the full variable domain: DARVTQTPRHKVTEMGQEVTMRCQPILGHNTVFWYRQTMMQGLELLAYFRNRAPLDDSGMPKDRFSAEMPDATLATLKIQPSEPRDSAVYFCASGLVINGGNGNTIYFGEGSWLTVV.

In nucleotides, the CDR3 is TGTGCCTGGAGTAGCGGGGTAATACAGCCCCAGCATTTT. Translating gives CAWSSGVIQPQHF. This chain links TRBV30 with TRBJ1-5; unclear D gene. The CDR3 totals 13 residues. Trimming shortened V by 2 bases and J by 7 bases, and 12 bases separated the two germline ends. Looked up from germline, CDR1 is GTSNPN and CDR2 is SVGIG (reference sequence).

Here the CDR3 DNA reads TGTGCCAGCAGCGTATTGGGAACAGACGGCGGCTACACCTTC. Its protein product is CASSVLGTDGGYTF. This chain connects TRBV9 to TRBJ1-2; D ambiguous. Germline assignment: CDR1 SGDLS and CDR2 YYNGEE. CDR3 size: 14 residues. The V gene lost 1 base and the J gene lost 8 bases, with 15 bases spanning the gap. Full variable domain (outside the CDR3, taken from reference TRBV9 and TRBJ1-2): DSGVTQTPKHLITATGQRVTLRCSPRSGDLSVYWYQQSLDQGLQFLIQYYNGEERAKGNILERFSAQQFPDLHSELNLSSLELGDSALYFCASSVLGTDGGYTFGSGTRLTVV.